Listed here are 16 T cell receptor beta chains from one sample, sequenced in a study of vaccination effects on CD4 cells after COVID-19. These receptors' antigens are unknown. Sequencing followed a ViraFEST assay step that expanded antigen-specific CD4+ T cells with viral peptide pools. Once cultured for about 9 days, the cells underwent separation to obtain CD4+ T cells. Between March and December 2020, the person had a SARS-CoV-2 infection that PCR confirmed. Clones were read by immunoSEQ multiplex PCR, and TCRdb kept only the in-frame ones, dropping some. The sample shows 40,000 to 50,000 clones, roughly four fifths of them seen only once. The sample was CD4+ T cells from PBMCs cultured with a peptide pool, taken before COVID-19 vaccination. These receptors were taken from a human donor who had a prior SARS-CoV-2 infection.

The CDR3 DNA is TGTGCCAGCAGCCAAGATCGGACAGGGGTCCAGGAAAAACTGTTTTTT. It yields the protein CASSQDRTGVQEKLFF. The chain couples TRBV4-2 to TRBJ1-4, with 9 bases that match TRBD1. V lost 0 bases and J lost 8; bases outside the gene matches: 7. There are 16 residues in the CDR3. Germline V gives CDR1 LGHNA, CDR2 YNFKEQ.

The rearrangement joins TRBV14 to TRBJ2-1; 11 bases are a match to TRBD2. The length of the CDR3 is 15 residues. Trimming cost V 2 bases and J 9 bases; bases outside gene matches: 6. Germline CDR1 SGHDN, CDR2 FVKESK. The CDR3 protein is CASSQQLAGAGEQFF. The CDR3 nucleotides are TGTGCCAGCAGCCAACAACTAGCGGGAGCCGGTGAGCAGTTCTTC.

The V and J genes are TRBV10-3 and TRBJ2-1; the D is unclear. V was clipped by 3 bases and J by 5 bases, with 20 bases between them. Germline loops: CDR1 ENHRY, CDR2 SYGVKD. The CDR3 totals 17 residues. CDR3 residues: CAISDPPGRTEDNEQFF. CDR3 nucleotides: TGTGCCATCAGTGACCCCCCTGGCAGGACGGAAGACAATGAGCAGTTCTTC.

This rearrangement joins TRBV12-3 or TRBV12-4 to TRBJ2-7; 10 nucleotides agree with TRBD1. This CDR3 comprises 13 residues. The ends lost 5 bases at V and 7 bases at J; junction bases unmatched: 5. The CDR3 region has the DNA TGTGCCAGCAGTCCGGGGGACAGGGGAGAGCAGTACTTC. Translated, it gives CASSPGDRGEQYF.

The V and J genes are TRBV18 and TRBJ1-2; 11 bases agree with TRBD1. V gave up 6 bases and J gave up 8 bases; unmatched junction bases: 8. Germline assignment: CDR1 KGHSH and CDR2 LQKENI. The CDR3 sequence is 14 residues long. The CDR3 DNA reads as TGTGCCAGCTCGATCGGACAGGGGGCTTTGGGCTACACCTTC. It translates to CASSIGQGALGYTF.

In this sample, this clone turned up many times. CDR3 bases: TGTGCCAGCAGCCAAGCAGGGCAGACATGGGGGACCCAGTACTTC. It yields the protein CASSQAGQTWGTQYF. The chain links TRBV14 to TRBJ2-5; D is perhaps TRBD1 (5 bases). V lost 1 base and J 7 bases, leaving 16 bases between the germline ends. Germline V lookup: CDR1 SGHDN, CDR2 FVKESK. CDR3 length equals 15 residues.

This chain links TRBV18 with TRBJ2-7; D remains unclear. From germline, CDR1 is KGHSH and CDR2 LQKENI. Deletions cut 5 bases from V and 0 bases from J, with 17 bases between. There are 16 residues in the CDR3. The chain's CDR3 is CASSSGSSRHSYEQYF. In nucleotides, the CDR3 is TGTGCCAGCTCATCCGGATCCTCGCGCCACTCCTACGAGCAGTACTTC.

The CDR3 reads CASSYSRLYEQYF. The DNA for the CDR3 is TGTGCCAGCAGTTATAGCCGTCTTTACGAGCAGTACTTC. The chain recombines TRBV12-3 or TRBV12-4 with TRBJ2-7; D not certain. The CDR3 covers 13 residues. V dropped 4 bases and J dropped 4 bases, with 11 bases sitting between them.

This clone was seen more than once but under ten times. The chain recombines TRBV5-6 with TRBJ2-5; D not certain. V lost 4 bases and J 5 bases, leaving 15 bases between the germline ends. This CDR3 is 14 amino acids long. Germline assignment: CDR1 SGHDT and CDR2 YYEEEE. The CDR3: CASSRRRLGETQYF. The CDR3 DNA reads TGTGCCAGCAGCCGGCGGCGGCTTGGGGAGACCCAGTACTTC.

This chain connects TRBV11-2 to TRBJ2-3; perhaps TRBD1 as D (5 bases). The CDR3 extends over 16 amino acids. Between the trimmed V and J ends, which lost 5 bases and 5 bases, there was a span of 20 bases. CDR1 is SGHAT, CDR2 FQNNGV, per germline. CDR3 coding DNA: TGTGCCAGCAGCCCCCGATTGGCCTTTCAGGGAGATACGCAGTATTTT. Protein: CASSPRLAFQGDTQYF.

This rearrangement joins TRBV6-5 to TRBJ2-7, with TRBD2 as a possible D gene (7 bases). The CDR3 loop spans 14 amino acids. Germline assignment: CDR1 MNHEY and CDR2 SVGAGI. V lost 6 bases, J lost 0 bases, and 12 bases lay in between. In DNA form, the CDR3 reads TGTGCCAGCAGGGGGGGGCTCCGCTCCTACGAGCAGTACTTC. Protein: CASRGGLRSYEQYF.

There are a few counts of this clone. The J gene is TRBJ2-3, the V gene TRBV19, with TRBD2 matching over 8 bases. Germline V gene data show CDR1 as LNHDA and CDR2 as SQIVND (reference sequence). After removal of 6 bases from V and 3 bases from J, the junction contained 5 bases not matched to a gene. The CDR3 totals 14 residues. The DNA for the CDR3 is TGTGCCAGTAGCCAGCGGGAGATAACAGATACGCAGTATTTT. Translation gives CASSQREITDTQYF.

V is TRBV7-2 and J is TRBJ2-3; D is perhaps TRBD2 (6 bases). The CDR3 covers 13 residues. V was shortened by 1 base and J by 5 bases, with 7 bases between the two germline ends. Germline V CDR1 and CDR2: SGHTA, FQGNSA. The CDR3 reads CASSLGAGDTQYF. The CDR3, as DNA: TGTGCCAGCAGCTTAGGAGCGGGAGATACGCAGTATTTT.

The CDR3 DNA sequence: TGCGCCAGCCTGGGCAGAACGCAGTATTTT. It encodes CASLGRTQYF. The chain has TRBV10-2 and TRBJ2-3; D is unclear. The CDR3 has 10 residues. Trimming pared 8 bases from V and 9 bases from J, leaving 9 bases between. CDR1 is WSHSY and CDR2 is SAAADI in the germline V gene.

This chain uses TRBV5-6 with TRBJ2-7; 14 nucleotides match TRBD2. Germline-derived CDR1 and CDR2 are SGHDT and YYEEEE. This CDR3 spans 14 amino acids. Trimming removed 4 bases from V and 6 bases from J; junction bases left unmatched: 3. The CDR3: CASSAGLAGGEQYF. DNA for the CDR3: TGTGCCAGCAGCGCTGGACTAGCGGGAGGCGAGCAGTACTTC.

The chain carries TRBV24-1 and TRBJ2-4, with D possibly called TRBD1 or TRBD2 (5 bases each). With 4 bases removed from V and 7 bases from J, the gap between germline ends came to 16 bases. The CDR3 is 15 residues long. CDR1 and CDR2 from the germline V gene are KGHDR and SFDVKD. The CDR3 coding sequence is TGTGCCACCAGTGAGTCCGGGACGTCTGGGAACATTCAGTACTTC. This translates into CATSESGTSGNIQYF.